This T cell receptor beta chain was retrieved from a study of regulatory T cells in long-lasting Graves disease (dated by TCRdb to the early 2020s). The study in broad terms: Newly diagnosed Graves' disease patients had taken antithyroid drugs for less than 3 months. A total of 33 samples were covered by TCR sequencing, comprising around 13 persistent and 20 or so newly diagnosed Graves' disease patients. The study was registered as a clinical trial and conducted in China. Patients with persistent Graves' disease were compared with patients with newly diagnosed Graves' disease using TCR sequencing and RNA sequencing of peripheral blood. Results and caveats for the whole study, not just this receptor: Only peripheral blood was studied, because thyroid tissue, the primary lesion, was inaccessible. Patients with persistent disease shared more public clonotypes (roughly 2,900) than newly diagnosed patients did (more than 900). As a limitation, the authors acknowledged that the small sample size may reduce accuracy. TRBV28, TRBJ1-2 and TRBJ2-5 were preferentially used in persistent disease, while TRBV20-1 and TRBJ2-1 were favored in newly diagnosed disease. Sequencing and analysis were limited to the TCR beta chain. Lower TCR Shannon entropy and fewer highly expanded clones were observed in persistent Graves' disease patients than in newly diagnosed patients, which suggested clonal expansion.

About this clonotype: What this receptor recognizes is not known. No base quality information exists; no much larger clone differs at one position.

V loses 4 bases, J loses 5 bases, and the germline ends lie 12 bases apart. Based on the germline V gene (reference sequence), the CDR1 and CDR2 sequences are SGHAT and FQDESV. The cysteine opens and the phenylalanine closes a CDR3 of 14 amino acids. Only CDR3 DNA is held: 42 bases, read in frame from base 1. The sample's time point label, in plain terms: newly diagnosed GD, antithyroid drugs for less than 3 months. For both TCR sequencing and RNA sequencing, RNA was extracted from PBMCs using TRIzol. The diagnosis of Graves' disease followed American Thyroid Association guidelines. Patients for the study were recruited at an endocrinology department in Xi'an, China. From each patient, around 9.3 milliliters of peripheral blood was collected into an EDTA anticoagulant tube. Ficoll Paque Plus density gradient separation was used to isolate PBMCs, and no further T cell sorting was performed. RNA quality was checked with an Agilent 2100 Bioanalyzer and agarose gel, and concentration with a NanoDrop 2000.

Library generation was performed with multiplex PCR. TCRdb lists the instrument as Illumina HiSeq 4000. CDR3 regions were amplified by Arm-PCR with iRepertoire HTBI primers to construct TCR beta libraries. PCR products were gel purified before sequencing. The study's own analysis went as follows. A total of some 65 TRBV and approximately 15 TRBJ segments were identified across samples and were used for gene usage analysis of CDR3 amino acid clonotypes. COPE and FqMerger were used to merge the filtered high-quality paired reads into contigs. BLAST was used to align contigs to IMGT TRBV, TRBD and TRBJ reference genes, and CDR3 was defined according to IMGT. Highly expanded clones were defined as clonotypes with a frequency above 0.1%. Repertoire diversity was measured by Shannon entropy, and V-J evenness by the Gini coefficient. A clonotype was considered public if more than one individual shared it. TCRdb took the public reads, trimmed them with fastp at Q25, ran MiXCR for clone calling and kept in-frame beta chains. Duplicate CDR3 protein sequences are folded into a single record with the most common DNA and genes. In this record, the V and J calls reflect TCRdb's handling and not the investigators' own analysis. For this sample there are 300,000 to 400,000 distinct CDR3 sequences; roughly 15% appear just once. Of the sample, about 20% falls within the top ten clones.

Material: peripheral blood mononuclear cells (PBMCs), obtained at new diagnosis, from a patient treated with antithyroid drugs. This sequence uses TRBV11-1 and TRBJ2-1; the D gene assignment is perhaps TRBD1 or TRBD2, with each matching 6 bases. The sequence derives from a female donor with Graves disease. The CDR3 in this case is CASSWGAGNNEQFF. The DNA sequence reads TGTGCCAGCAGCTGGGGGGCGGGGAACAATGAGCAGTTCTTC.